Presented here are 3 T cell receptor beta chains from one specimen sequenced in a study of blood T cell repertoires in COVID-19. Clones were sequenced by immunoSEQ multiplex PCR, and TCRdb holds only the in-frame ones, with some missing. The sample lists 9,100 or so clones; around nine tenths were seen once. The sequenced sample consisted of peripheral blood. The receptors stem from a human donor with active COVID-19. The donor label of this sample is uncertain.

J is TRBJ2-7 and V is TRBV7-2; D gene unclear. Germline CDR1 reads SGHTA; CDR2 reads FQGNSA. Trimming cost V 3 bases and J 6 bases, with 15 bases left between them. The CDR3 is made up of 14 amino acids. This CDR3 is CASSFAGVVPEQYF. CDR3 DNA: TGTGCCAGCAGCTTCGCCGGTGTGGTTCCCGAGCAGTACTTC. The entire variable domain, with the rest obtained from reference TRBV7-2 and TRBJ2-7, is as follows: GAGVSQSPSNKVTEKGKDVELRCDPISGHTALYWYRQSLGQGLEFLIYFQGNSAPDKSGLPSDRFSAERTGGSVSTLTIQRTQQEDSAVYLCASSFAGVVPEQYFGPGTRLTVT.

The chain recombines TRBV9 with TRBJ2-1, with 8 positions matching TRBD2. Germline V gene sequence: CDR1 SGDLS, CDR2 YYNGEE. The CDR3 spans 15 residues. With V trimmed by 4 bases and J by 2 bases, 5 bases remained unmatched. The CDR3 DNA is TGTGCCAGCAGCCTCGGGGGGGCCCCCTACAATGAGCAGTTCTTC. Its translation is CASSLGGAPYNEQFF.

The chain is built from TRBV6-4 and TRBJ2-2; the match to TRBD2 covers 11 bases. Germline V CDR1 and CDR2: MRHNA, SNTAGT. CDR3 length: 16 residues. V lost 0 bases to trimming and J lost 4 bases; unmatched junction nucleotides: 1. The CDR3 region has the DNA TGTGCCAGCAGTGACTCTAGCGGGGGGGCCACCGGGGAGCTGTTTTTT. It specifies CASSDSSGGATGELFF.